Below are 25 T cell receptor beta chains sequenced from a single sample in a study of patients and donors after allogeneic stem cell transplantation. TCRdb recomputed calls from the RT-PCR reads with MiXCR, one row per CDR3 protein. The sample contains 200,000 to 250,000 distinct CDR3 sequences, over 12% of which appear only once. Sequenced: blood, either unsorted or a sorted T cell fraction (not recorded which). These receptors all stem from a human donor who was either an allogeneic HSCT recipient or a stem cell or donor lymphocyte infusion donor (not recorded which). It is not recorded whose cells these are; they may come from a transplant donor.

This rearrangement joins TRBV5-1 to TRBJ1-1; TRBD1 matches at 10 bases. CDR3 length: 14 amino acids. With 4 bases clipped from V and 5 bases from J, the junction kept 5 bases outside the gene matches. CDR1 is SGHRS and CDR2 is YFSETQ in the germline V gene. The CDR3 reads CASSEGQGWTEAFF. The CDR3 DNA reads TGCGCCAGCAGCGAGGGACAGGGGTGGACTGAAGCTTTCTTT. Complete variable domain (other parts from reference TRBV5-1 and TRBJ1-1): KAGVTQTPRYLIKTRGQQVTLSCSPISGHRSVSWYQQTPGQGLQFLFEYFSETQRNKGNFPGRFSGRQFSNSRSEMNVSTLELGDSALYLCASSEGQGWTEAFFGQGTRLTVV.

CDR3 DNA: TGCGCCAGCAGCCAAGATACGGAAAGGGTAGGGAATGGCTACACCTTC. Its protein is CASSQDTERVGNGYTF. The chain couples TRBV4-1 to TRBJ1-2; D is unclear. Germline V lookup: CDR1 MGHRA, CDR2 YSYEKL. The CDR3 totals 16 residues. Between the trimmed V and J ends, which lost 0 bases and 6 bases, there was a span of 17 bases.

This clonotype has more than one count but fewer than ten. The chain recombines TRBV9 with TRBJ2-7; D may be TRBD2 (6 bases). With 5 bases removed from V and 2 bases from J, the gap between germline ends came to 11 bases. Germline CDR1 is SGDLS and CDR2 is YYNGEE. The CDR3 extends over 13 amino acids. CDR3 DNA: TGTGCCAGCAGTCCAACGGGGGCCTACGAGCAGTACTTC. It translates to CASSPTGAYEQYF.

This clonotype was observed a few times. The J gene is TRBJ1-1, the V gene TRBV4-2, with 7 nucleotides matching TRBD1. The length of the CDR3 is 15 residues. With V trimmed by 1 base and J by 4 bases, 6 bases remained unmatched. Germline CDR1 reads LGHNA; CDR2 reads YNFKEQ. CDR3 sequence: CASSQVRAGGTEAFF. CDR3 in DNA: TGTGCCAGCAGCCAAGTTCGGGCAGGGGGCACTGAAGCTTTCTTT.

The chain is built from TRBV2 and TRBJ2-3; D uncertain. Trimming left V 6 bases short and J 0 bases short, with 7 bases between. The germline gives CDR1 SNHLY, CDR2 FYNNEI. The CDR3 consists of 13 residues. The CDR3 region has the DNA TGTGCCAGCAGCTACGAAAGCACAGATACGCAGTATTTT. This sequence encodes CASSYESTDTQYF. The full variable domain, in which reference TRBV2 and TRBJ2-3 provide the parts outside the CDR3, is EPEVTQTPSHQVTQMGQEVILRCVPISNHLYFYWYRQILGQKVEFLVSFYNNEISEKSEIFDDQFSVERPDGSNFTLKIRSTKLEDSAMYFCASSYESTDTQYFGPGTRLTVL.

This clonotype was seen a single time. The chain links TRBV6-1 to TRBJ1-2; D remains unclear. The ends were cut back, 2 bases at V and 4 bases at J, with 5 bases in the middle. The CDR3 runs 12 residues. Germline CDR1 MNHNS, CDR2 SASEGT. Written as DNA, the CDR3 is TGTGCCAGCAGTGAATCGTCCTATGGCTACACCTTC. Translating gives CASSESSYGYTF.

This chain joins TRBV2 and TRBJ2-2, with TRBD1 identical over 9 bases. CDR3 length equals 15 residues. Germline CDR1 SNHLY, CDR2 FYNNEI. The V gene end was trimmed by 6 bases and the J gene end by 3 bases; junction bases not matched to a gene: 5. CDR3 residues: CASRDRGLDTGELFF. CDR3 nucleotide sequence: TGTGCCAGCAGGGACAGGGGTTTGGACACCGGGGAGCTGTTTTTT.

The chain joins TRBV12-3 or TRBV12-4 to TRBJ2-3; 10 bases agree with TRBD2. Germline trimming cut 6 bases from V and 5 bases from J; bases unmatched to any gene: 5. The CDR3 runs to 14 residues. CDR3 loop: CASSRTSGGDTQYF. CDR3 in DNA: TGTGCCAGCAGCCGGACTAGCGGCGGAGATACGCAGTATTTT.

The V call is TRBV12-3 or TRBV12-4, the J call TRBJ2-5; 8 nucleotides agree with TRBD2. V lost 8 bases to trimming and J lost 4 bases; unmatched junction nucleotides: 9. The CDR3 runs to 14 residues. The CDR3 nucleotides are TGTGCCAGCTCCCTTCGGGGGGGCGCAGAGACCCAGTACTTC. This translates into CASSLRGGAETQYF.

This clonotype has only a few counts. The V call is TRBV4-1, the J call TRBJ1-4; D call uncertain. Trimming removed 5 bases at V and 10 bases at J, with 20 bases between. The CDR3 consists of 15 residues. The germline gives CDR1 MGHRA, CDR2 YSYEKL. In DNA form, the CDR3 reads TGCGCCAGCAGCTCCAAAGAAGAGGGATCTAGAAAACTGTTTTTT. It yields the protein CASSSKEEGSRKLFF.

This clonotype was seen more than once but under ten times. J is TRBJ2-5 and V is TRBV3-1; 14 nucleotides agree with TRBD2. The ends lost 7 bases at V and 5 bases at J; junction bases unmatched: 6. This CDR3 region has 15 residues. Germline-derived CDR1 and CDR2 are LGHDT and YNNKEL (reference sequence). The CDR3, as DNA: TGTGCCAGCAATTTCCGACTAGCGGGAGGGGAGACCCAGTACTTC. Translated, it gives CASNFRLAGGETQYF.

This clonotype was seen a handful of times. This chain uses TRBV12-3 or TRBV12-4 with TRBJ2-1; the match to TRBD2 covers 9 bases. V trimming: 2 bases; J trimming: 0 bases; junction bases outside the gene matches: 8. CDR3 length: 18 residues. In DNA form, the CDR3 reads TGTGCCAGCAGTTTAACTAGCGGGTCCCCGAGCTCCTACAATGAGCAGTTCTTC. As protein: CASSLTSGSPSSYNEQFF.

The V and J genes are TRBV7-9 and TRBJ1-2, with 7 nucleotides matching TRBD1. The V gene end was trimmed by 2 bases and the J gene end by 4 bases; junction bases not matched to a gene: 7. Germline CDR1 and CDR2: SEHNR and FQNEAQ (reference sequence). The CDR3 totals 15 residues. The DNA for the CDR3 is TGTGCCAGCAGCTTATCGACAGGGATAGGCTATGGCTACACCTTC. It is translated as CASSLSTGIGYGYTF.

This rearrangement joins TRBV6-4 to TRBJ2-3, with 8 bases aligning to TRBD2. Germline lookup yields CDR1 MRHNA and CDR2 SNTAGT. This CDR3 is 14 amino acids long. Trimming at V came to 3 bases and at J to 8 bases, leaving 7 bases not matched to a gene. The CDR3 region has the DNA TGTGCCAGCAGTGAGGCTAGCGGGCGAGGTACGCAGTATTTT. Translating gives CASSEASGRGTQYF.

This clonotype has a handful of counts. This sequence joins TRBV20-1 and TRBJ2-1; 8 bases fit TRBD2. V lost 3 bases, J lost 5 bases, and 15 bases stayed unmatched. Looked up from germline, CDR1 is DFQATT and CDR2 is SNEGSKA (reference sequence). The CDR3 contains 17 residues. Here the CDR3 DNA reads TGCAGTGCTAGGAACACAGGACTAGCTGGTTACCACAATGAGCAGTTCTTC. Translating it yields CSARNTGLAGYHNEQFF.

The chain links TRBV24-1 to TRBJ2-1; 7 bases fit TRBD1. Trimming at V came to 3 bases and at J to 8 bases, leaving 12 bases not matched to a gene. Germline V gives CDR1 KGHDR, CDR2 SFDVKD. This CDR3 spans 16 amino acids. CDR3 coding DNA: TGTGCCACCAGTGATCAGAAAGGGGGCGGAATCGATGAGCAGTTCTTC. Encoded protein: CATSDQKGGGIDEQFF.

This clonotype was counted only a few times. The CDR3 region is CASSLEVGTGTQYF. CDR3 DNA sequence: TGTGCCAGCAGCTTAGAAGTGGGAACAGGGACCCAGTACTTC. This sequence joins TRBV7-2 and TRBJ2-5, with a possible D match to TRBD1 (5 bases). Germline loops: CDR1 SGHTA, CDR2 FQGNSA. The CDR3 totals 14 residues. V lost 1 base to trimming and J lost 7 bases, with 13 bases between them.

This clonotype was seen at least ten times. This chain uses TRBV5-5 with TRBJ2-3, with D maybe TRBD2 (7 bases). Germline V gene sequence: CDR1 SGHKS, CDR2 YYEKEE (reference sequence). V shed 4 bases and J shed 3 bases, with 18 bases lying between them. The length of the CDR3 is 16 residues. In nucleotides, the CDR3 is TGTGCCAGCAGCAGGGGGGGGGGTCGCGGAACAGATACGCAGTATTTT. Amino acids: CASSRGGGRGTDTQYF.

V usage is TRBV15 and J usage is TRBJ1-1; D perhaps matches TRBD1 (6 bases). CDR1 is LNHNV and CDR2 is YYDKDF in the germline V gene (reference sequence). The V and J ends lost 0 bases and 4 bases respectively, with 12 bases between them. This CDR3 is 15 amino acids long. The chain's CDR3 is CATSRDLQGSTEAFF. In DNA, the CDR3 is TGTGCCACCAGCAGAGATTTGCAGGGGAGCACTGAAGCTTTCTTT.

The chain recombines TRBV10-3 with TRBJ2-3; the D is unclear. CDR1 is ENHRY and CDR2 is SYGVKD in the germline V gene. Trimming took off 4 bases at V and 6 bases at J, with 8 bases between the two ends. This CDR3 is 12 amino acids long. DNA of the CDR3: TGTGCCATCAGTGTCTTTGAGGATACGCAGTATTTT. It translates to CAISVFEDTQYF.

This clonotype was detected a few times. The chain recombines TRBV10-3 with TRBJ1-1; a possible D gene is TRBD1 (6 bases). This CDR3 comprises 16 residues. Germline CDR1 reads ENHRY; CDR2 reads SYGVKD. The V gene lost 0 bases and the J gene lost 5 bases, with 16 bases spanning the gap. The CDR3 nucleotides are TGTGCCATCAGTGAGTCCCTCGGGGGCGGTGGGACTGAAGCTTTCTTT. This encodes CAISESLGGGGTEAFF.

This clonotype was recorded only once. The rearrangement uses TRBV11-3 and TRBJ2-3; 9 bases match TRBD1. CDR3 length equals 16 residues. The V and J ends lost 1 base and 3 bases, in that order; junction bases with no gene match: 5. Germline V gives CDR1 SGHNT, CDR2 YENEEA. The CDR3 reads CASSLGTGAGTDTQYF. For the CDR3, the DNA is TGTGCCAGCAGCTTAGGGACAGGGGCCGGGACAGATACGCAGTATTTT.

This clonotype occurred a few times. This rearrangement joins TRBV7-3 to TRBJ2-1; TRBD2 aligns across 10 bases. CDR3 size: 14 residues. Unmatched junction bases numbered 8, after V lost 6 bases and J lost 9 bases. The germline CDR1 and CDR2 sequences are SGHTA and FQGTGA. The CDR3 sequence is CASRGTSVQGEQFF. The CDR3 DNA follows: TGTGCCAGCAGGGGGACTAGCGTTCAGGGTGAGCAGTTCTTC.

This clonotype has a count of ten or more. V gene TRBV20-1 combines with J gene TRBJ1-1, with unresolved D. Trimming left V 4 bases short and J 2 bases short, with 11 bases between. The length of the CDR3 is 13 residues. Germline lookup yields CDR1 DFQATT and CDR2 SNEGSKA (reference sequence). CDR3 in amino acids: CSAIQHRNTEAFF. The CDR3 DNA reads TGCAGTGCTATACAACACCGAAACACTGAAGCTTTCTTT.

This clonotype turned up a few times. The chain is built from TRBV4-3 and TRBJ1-1; a possible D gene is TRBD1 (6 bases). This CDR3 spans 15 amino acids. V shed 0 bases and J shed 3 bases, with 11 bases lying between them. From germline, CDR1 is LGHNA and CDR2 YSLEER. The CDR3 reads CASSQEWGPHTEAFF. Written as DNA, the CDR3 is TGCGCCAGCAGCCAAGAGTGGGGGCCGCACACTGAAGCTTTCTTT.